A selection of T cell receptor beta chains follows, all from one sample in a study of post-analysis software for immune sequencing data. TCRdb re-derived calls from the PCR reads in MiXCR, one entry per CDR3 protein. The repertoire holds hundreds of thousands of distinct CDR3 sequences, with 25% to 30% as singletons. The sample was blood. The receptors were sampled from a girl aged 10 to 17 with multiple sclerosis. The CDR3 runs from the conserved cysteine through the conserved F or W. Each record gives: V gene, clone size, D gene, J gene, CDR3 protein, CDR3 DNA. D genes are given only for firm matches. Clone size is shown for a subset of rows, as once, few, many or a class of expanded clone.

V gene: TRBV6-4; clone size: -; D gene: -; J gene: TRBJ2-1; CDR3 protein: CASSQFVGYNEQFF; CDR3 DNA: TGTGCCAGCAGTCAGTTCGTAGGGTACAATGAGCAGTTCTTC
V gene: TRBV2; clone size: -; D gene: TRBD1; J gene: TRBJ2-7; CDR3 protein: CASSESAGTGVEQYF; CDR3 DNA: TGTGCCAGCAGTGAATCCGCCGGGACAGGGGTCGAGCAGTACTTC
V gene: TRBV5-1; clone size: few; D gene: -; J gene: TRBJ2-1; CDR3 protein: CASSLTVLGRRGGEQFF; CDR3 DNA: TGCGCCAGCAGCCTGACGGTTCTTGGGCGCAGGGGCGGCGAGCAGTTCTTC
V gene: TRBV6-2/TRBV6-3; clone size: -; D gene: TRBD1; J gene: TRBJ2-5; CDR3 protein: CASSYHRTGSETQYF; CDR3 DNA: TGTGCCAGCAGTTACCATAGGACAGGCTCTGAGACCCAGTACTTC
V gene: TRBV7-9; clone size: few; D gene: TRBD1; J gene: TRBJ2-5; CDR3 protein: CASSFSGRGNMGTQYF; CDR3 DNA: TGTGCCAGCAGCTTCTCCGGCAGGGGGAATATGGGGACCCAGTACTTC
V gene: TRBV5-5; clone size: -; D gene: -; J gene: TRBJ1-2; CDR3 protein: CASSLSSGINYGYTF; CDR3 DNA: TGTGCCAGCAGCTTGTCATCCGGGATCAACTATGGCTACACCTTC
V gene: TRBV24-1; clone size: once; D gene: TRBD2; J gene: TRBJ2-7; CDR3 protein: CATSDQTSGSYEQYF; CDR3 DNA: TGTGCCACCAGTGACCAGACTAGCGGGAGTTACGAGCAGTACTTC
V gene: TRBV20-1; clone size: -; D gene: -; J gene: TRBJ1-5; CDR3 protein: CSAREAGAGQPQHF; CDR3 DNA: TGCAGTGCTAGAGAGGCCGGTGCGGGTCAGCCCCAGCATTTT
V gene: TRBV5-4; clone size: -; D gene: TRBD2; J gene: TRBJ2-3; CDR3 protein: CASTRLVVAGGRDTQYF; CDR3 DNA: TGTGCCAGCACCAGACTCGTCGTAGCGGGGGGGCGCGATACGCAGTATTTT
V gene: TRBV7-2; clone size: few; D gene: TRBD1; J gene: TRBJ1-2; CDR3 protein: CASSKGGTGGGDGYTF; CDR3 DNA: TGTGCCAGCAGCAAAGGAGGGACAGGGGGCGGAGATGGCTACACCTTC
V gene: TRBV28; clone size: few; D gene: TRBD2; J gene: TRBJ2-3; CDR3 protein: CASTYPGLSTDTQYF; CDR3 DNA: TGTGCCAGCACCTACCCGGGACTAAGCACAGATACGCAGTATTTT
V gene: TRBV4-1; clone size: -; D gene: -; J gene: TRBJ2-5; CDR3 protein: CASSQDFGPQGTQYF; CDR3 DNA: TGCGCCAGCAGCCAAGATTTCGGGCCCCAAGGGACCCAGTACTTC
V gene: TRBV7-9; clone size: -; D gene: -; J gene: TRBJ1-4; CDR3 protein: CASSLETEKLFF; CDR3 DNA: TGTGCCAGCAGCTTAGAGACAGAAAAACTGTTTTTT
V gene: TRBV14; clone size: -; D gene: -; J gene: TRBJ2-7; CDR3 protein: CASSLKETSYEQYF; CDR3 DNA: TGTGCCAGCAGCCTTAAGGAAACCAGCTACGAGCAGTACTTC
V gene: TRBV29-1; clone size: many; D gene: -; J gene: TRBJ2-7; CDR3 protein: CSVRTGGPYEQYF; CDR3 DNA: TGCAGCGTCCGAACTGGAGGGCCCTACGAGCAGTACTTC
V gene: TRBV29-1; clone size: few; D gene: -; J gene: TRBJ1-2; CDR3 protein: CSVIVGGAGGYTF; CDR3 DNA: TGCAGCGTTATCGTGGGGGGCGCGGGCGGCTACACCTTC
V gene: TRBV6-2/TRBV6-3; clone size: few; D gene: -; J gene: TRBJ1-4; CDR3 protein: CASSYARADNEKLFF; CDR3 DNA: TGTGCCAGCAGTTACGCGAGGGCAGATAATGAAAAACTGTTTTTT
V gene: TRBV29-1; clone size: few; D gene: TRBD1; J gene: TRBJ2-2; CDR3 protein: CSVRVRGRGTGELFF; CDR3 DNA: TGCAGCGTGCGCGTGAGGGGGCGAGGCACCGGGGAGCTGTTTTTT
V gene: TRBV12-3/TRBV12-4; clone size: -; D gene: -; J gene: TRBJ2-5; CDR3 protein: CASSSGPHQETQYF; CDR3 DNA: TGTGCCAGCAGTTCGGGTCCCCACCAAGAGACCCAGTACTTC
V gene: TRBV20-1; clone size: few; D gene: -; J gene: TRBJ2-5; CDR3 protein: CSARDLGRGGWEQYF; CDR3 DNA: TGCAGTGCTAGAGATTTGGGAAGAGGGGGTTGGGAGCAGTACTTC
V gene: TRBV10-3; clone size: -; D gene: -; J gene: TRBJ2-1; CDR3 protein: CAISDLNEQFF; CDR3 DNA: TGTGCCATCAGTGACCTAAATGAGCAGTTCTTC
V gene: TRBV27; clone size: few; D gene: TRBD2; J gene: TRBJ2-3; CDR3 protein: CASSTTGTSGGRTDTQYF; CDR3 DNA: TGTGCCAGCAGTACCACGGGGACTAGCGGGGGACGCACAGATACGCAGTATTTT
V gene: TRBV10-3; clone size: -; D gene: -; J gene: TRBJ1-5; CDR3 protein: CAIGLLGNNQPQHF; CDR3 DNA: TGTGCCATTGGCCTTCTCGGGAACAATCAGCCCCAGCATTTT
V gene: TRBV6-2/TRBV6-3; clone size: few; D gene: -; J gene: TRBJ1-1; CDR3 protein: CASSYSRWAGTNRLNTEAFF; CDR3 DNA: TGTGCCAGCAGTTACTCGAGATGGGCAGGTACTAACCGATTGAACACTGAAGCTTTCTTT
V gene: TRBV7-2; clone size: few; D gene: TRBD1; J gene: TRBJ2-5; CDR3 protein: CASSARQGALKTQYF; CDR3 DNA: TGTGCCAGCAGCGCTCGACAGGGGGCACTAAAGACCCAGTACTTC
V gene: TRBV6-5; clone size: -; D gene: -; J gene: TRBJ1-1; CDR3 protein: CASSYSWLTGTEAFF; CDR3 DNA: TGTGCCAGCAGTTACTCTTGGTTAACAGGGACTGAAGCTTTCTTT
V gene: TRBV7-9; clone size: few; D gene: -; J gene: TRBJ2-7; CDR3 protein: CASSFTGVVHEQYF; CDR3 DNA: TGTGCCAGCAGCTTCACCGGAGTAGTCCACGAGCAGTACTTC
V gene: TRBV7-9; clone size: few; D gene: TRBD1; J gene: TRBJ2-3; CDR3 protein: CASSQAGTGGSTDTQYF; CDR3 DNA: TGTGCCAGCAGTCAAGCCGGGACAGGGGGCAGTACAGATACGCAGTATTTT
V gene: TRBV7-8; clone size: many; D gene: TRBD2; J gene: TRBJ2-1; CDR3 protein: CASSPRLAGIDEQFF; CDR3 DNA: TGTGCCAGCAGCCCCCGTCTAGCGGGAATCGATGAGCAGTTCTTC
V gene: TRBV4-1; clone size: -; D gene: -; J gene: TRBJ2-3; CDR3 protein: CASSQEGRGTQYF; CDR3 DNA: TGCGCCAGCAGCCAAGAGGGACGGGGGACGCAGTATTTT
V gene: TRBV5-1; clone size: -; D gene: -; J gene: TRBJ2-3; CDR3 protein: CASSATDPSTDTQYF; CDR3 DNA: TGCGCCAGCAGCGCGACGGATCCTAGCACAGATACGCAGTATTTT
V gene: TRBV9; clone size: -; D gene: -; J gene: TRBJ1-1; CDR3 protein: CASSVGGRVGAEAFF; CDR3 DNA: TGTGCCAGCAGCGTCGGGGGCAGGGTTGGTGCTGAAGCTTTCTTT
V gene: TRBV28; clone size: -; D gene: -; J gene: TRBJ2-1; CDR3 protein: CASSPNRVAYNEQFF; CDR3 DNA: TGTGCCAGCAGTCCTAACAGGGTGGCCTACAATGAGCAGTTCTTC
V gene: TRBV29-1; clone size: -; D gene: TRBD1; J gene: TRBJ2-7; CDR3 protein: CSAGPGQATYEQYF; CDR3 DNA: TGCAGCGCTGGCCCGGGACAGGCAACCTACGAGCAGTACTTC
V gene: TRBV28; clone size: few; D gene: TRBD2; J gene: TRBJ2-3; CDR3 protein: CASALAGGGDTQYF; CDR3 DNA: TGTGCCAGCGCACTAGCGGGAGGGGGAGATACGCAGTATTTT
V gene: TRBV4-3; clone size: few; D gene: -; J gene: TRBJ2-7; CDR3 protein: CASSQDPRGTPSYEQYF; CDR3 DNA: TGCGCCAGCAGCCAAGATCCTCGGGGGACCCCTTCCTACGAGCAGTACTTC
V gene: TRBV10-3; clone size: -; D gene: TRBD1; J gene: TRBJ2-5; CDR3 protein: CAISGRGQGEYF; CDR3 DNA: TGTGCCATCAGTGGCCGCGGACAGGGGGAGTACTTC
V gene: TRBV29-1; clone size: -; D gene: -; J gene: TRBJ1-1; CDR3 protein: CSVHRRTEDQNTEAFF; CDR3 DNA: TGCAGCGTCCATCGACGGACAGAGGACCAGAACACTGAAGCTTTCTTT
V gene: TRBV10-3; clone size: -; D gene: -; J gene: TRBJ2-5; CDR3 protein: CAISARGDQETQYF; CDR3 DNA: TGTGCCATCAGTGCGCGGGGCGACCAAGAGACCCAGTACTTC
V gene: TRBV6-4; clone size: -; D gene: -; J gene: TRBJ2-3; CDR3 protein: CASRSGVRDSDTQYF; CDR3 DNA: TGTGCCAGCAGATCAGGGGTCCGGGACTCAGATACGCAGTATTTT
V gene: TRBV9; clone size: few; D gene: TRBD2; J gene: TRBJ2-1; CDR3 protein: CASSETGTSAPNEQFF; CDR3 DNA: TGTGCCAGCAGCGAGACCGGGACTAGCGCGCCGAATGAGCAGTTCTTC
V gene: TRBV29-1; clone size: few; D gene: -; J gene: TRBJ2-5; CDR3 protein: CSVEGVGTQETQYF; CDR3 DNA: TGCAGCGTTGAAGGAGTGGGGACCCAAGAGACCCAGTACTTC